The clone carrying this T cell receptor (beta chain) has just one count. These data come from a study of technical replicates of blood from several donors. The CDR3 is 14 residues long. V gave up 5 bases and J gave up 0 bases, with 10 bases separating them. Germline V gene lookup returns CDR1 SGHNT and CDR2 YENEEA. TCRdb's copy holds only in-frame clones and misses some; the assay was immunoSEQ multiplex PCR. This table has about 70,000 clones, roughly 92% appearing once. The rearrangement joins TRBV11-3 to TRBJ1-1; D gene ambiguous. The receptor was isolated from a human donor in good health. Source material: T cells isolated from PBMCs. The CDR3 DNA reads TGTGCCAGCAGCATGGGAGGACTGAACACTGAAGCTTTCTTT. This sequence encodes CASSMGGLNTEAFF.